Below, 15 T cell receptor beta chains from the same sample are listed, as sequenced in a study of early T cells in non-severe SARS-CoV-2 infection. Each CDR3 protein gets one entry after TCRdb re-called the 5' RACE reads with MiXCR. The sample carries about 100,000 distinct CDR3 sequences, roughly 12% recorded once. The material sequenced was whole blood. The receptors were gathered from an adult who was a healthcare worker with PCR-confirmed SARS-CoV-2 infection or an uninfected control (not recorded which).

This clonotype occurred a few times. V and J are TRBV10-3 and TRBJ1-1, with D possibly being TRBD1 (6 bases). Germline V gene data show CDR1 as ENHRY and CDR2 as SYGVKD. Deletions cut 0 bases from V and 0 bases from J, with 17 bases between. This CDR3 is 18 amino acids long. The CDR3 loop is CAISESRAGDGLNTEAFF. As DNA, the CDR3 is TGTGCCATCAGTGAGTCGCGGGCAGGGGATGGGTTGAACACTGAAGCTTTCTTT.

At least ten counts were recorded for this clonotype. J is TRBJ1-4 and V is TRBV6-6, with 7 bases identical to TRBD1. This CDR3 spans 16 amino acids. Looked up from germline, CDR1 is MNHNY and CDR2 is SVGAGI (reference sequence). V was clipped by 3 bases and J by 4 bases; unmatched bases: 8. CDR3 sequence (DNA): TGTGCCAGCAGTTATGGAGGACAGGAGTTTAATGAAAAACTGTTTTTT. It codes for CASSYGGQEFNEKLFF.

This clonotype was detected many times. The rearrangement joins TRBV27 to TRBJ1-6, with 7 bases identical to TRBD1. Germline-derived CDR1 and CDR2 are MNHEY and SMNVEV (reference sequence). V gave up 5 bases and J gave up 6 bases; unmatched junction bases: 4. CDR3 length: 14 amino acids. For the CDR3, the DNA is TGTGCCAGCAGTCGACAGGGAGGTAATTCACCCCTCCACTTT. As protein: CASSRQGGNSPLHF.

The chain uses TRBV10-2 and TRBJ2-7, with D unclear. The V and J ends lost 4 bases and 0 bases respectively, with 7 bases between them. Germline-derived CDR1 and CDR2 are WSHSY and SAAADI. The CDR3 is made up of 13 amino acids. Written as DNA, the CDR3 is TGCGCCAGCAGTGGGGCATACTCCTACGAGCAGTACTTC. Translated, it gives CASSGAYSYEQYF.

This clonotype occurred many times. The J gene is TRBJ2-2, the V gene TRBV7-6, with 8 bases that match TRBD2. V shed 0 bases and J 0 bases; nucleotides not matched to a gene: 3. The CDR3 has 17 amino acids. In germline, CDR1 is SGHVS, CDR2 FNYEAQ. The CDR3 bases are TGTGCCAGCAGCTTAGCGCAACTAGCGGCGAACACCGGGGAGCTGTTTTTT. This sequence encodes CASSLAQLAANTGELFF.

This clonotype came up many times. The chain carries TRBV20-1 and TRBJ2-7; the match to TRBD2 covers 7 bases. The CDR3 extends over 13 amino acids. The junction had 6 bases not matched to a gene; V was cut back by 4 bases and J by 3 bases. Germline V lookup: CDR1 DFQATT, CDR2 SNEGSKA (reference sequence). CDR3 sequence reads: CSAKPASGYEQYF. The CDR3, as DNA: TGCAGTGCTAAACCGGCTAGCGGCTACGAGCAGTACTTC.

The chain is built from TRBV7-3 and TRBJ2-6; TRBD1 matches 11 bases. This CDR3 contains 18 residues. Germline V gives CDR1 SGHTA, CDR2 FQGTGA. After removal of 4 bases from V and 0 bases from J, the junction contained 5 bases not matched to a gene. CDR3 sequence reads: CASSSAGTGGSGANVLTF. CDR3 DNA sequence: TGTGCCAGCAGCTCGGCCGGGACAGGGGGCTCTGGGGCCAACGTCCTGACTTTC.

This CDR3 is CASSLSGEAFF. The CDR3 nucleotides are TGTGCCAGCAGTTTATCGGGGGAAGCTTTCTTT. The rearrangement uses TRBV12-3 or TRBV12-4 and TRBJ1-1; D is unclear. The CDR3 has 11 residues. V lost 2 bases and J lost 8, with 6 bases in between.

This clonotype was detected ten times or more. The rearrangement links TRBV29-1 to TRBJ2-7; D gene uncertain. V lost 4 bases and J 0 bases, leaving 10 bases between the germline ends. Looked up from germline, CDR1 is SQVTM and CDR2 is ANQGSEA. This CDR3 is built from 13 residues. In DNA form, the CDR3 reads TGCAGCGTTGGCACTTCCACCTCCTACGAGCAGTACTTC. Translating gives CSVGTSTSYEQYF.

The table lists this clonotype with a few counts. The chain employs TRBV27 and TRBJ2-1; 10 nucleotides match TRBD1. CDR1 and CDR2 from the germline V gene are MNHEY and SMNVEV (reference sequence). With V trimmed by 5 bases and J by 4 bases, 14 bases remained unmatched. CDR3 size: 18 residues. CDR3 in amino acids: CASSPTRPGTGVYNEQFF. The CDR3, as DNA: TGTGCCAGCAGTCCGACTCGACCCGGGACAGGGGTTTACAATGAGCAGTTCTTC.

The V and J genes are TRBV21-1 and TRBJ2-7; TRBD2 is taken as the D call from the table, unchecked against the DNA. TRBV21-1 is deemed a pseudogene. The CDR3 is 15 amino acids. CDR3 sequence: CASTPWTGAQDEQYF. The CDR3 nucleotides read TGTGCCAGCACACCCTGGACGGGAGCACAGGACGAGCAGTACTTC.

V gene TRBV20-1 combines with J gene TRBJ1-4; D is unresolved. This CDR3 region has 14 residues. Germline-derived CDR1 and CDR2 are DFQATT and SNEGSKA (reference sequence). Trimming shortened V by 0 bases and J by 4 bases, and 9 bases separated the two germline ends. The CDR3: CSARDATINEKLFF. The CDR3 DNA sequence: TGCAGTGCTAGAGATGCCACGATTAATGAAAAACTGTTTTTT.

With respect to this clonotype: Mismatch with germline at one junction end may stem from a read error. The rearrangement uses TRBV2 and TRBJ1-3; D is undetermined. CDR1 and CDR2 from the germline V gene are SNHLY and FYNNEI. CDR3 length: 15 residues. DNA of the CDR3: TGTGGCAGCAGTGAAATGAGATTCTCTGGAAACACCATATATTTT. This encodes CGSSEMRFSGNTIYF.

The table lists this clonotype with a few counts. This chain joins TRBV2 and TRBJ2-1; D is unresolved. V lost 8 bases and J 0 bases, leaving 11 bases between the germline ends. Germline loops: CDR1 SNHLY, CDR2 FYNNEI. This CDR3 is 14 amino acids long. CDR3: CASQAASSYNEQFF. The CDR3 DNA reads TGTGCCAGCCAAGCAGCTAGCTCCTACAATGAGCAGTTCTTC. Complete variable domain (other parts from reference TRBV2 and TRBJ2-1): EPEVTQTPSHQVTQMGQEVILRCVPISNHLYFYWYRQILGQKVEFLVSFYNNEISEKSEIFDDQFSVERPDGSNFTLKIRSTKLEDSAMYFCASQAASSYNEQFFGPGTRLTVL.

There are many counts of this clonotype. The rearrangement joins TRBV11-2 to TRBJ2-7, with D perhaps matching TRBD1 (6 bases). CDR3 size: 15 residues. V lost 1 base and J 4 bases, leaving 14 bases between the germline ends. Germline CDR1 and CDR2: SGHAT and FQNNGV. The CDR3: CASSLAGTSKYEQYF. CDR3 DNA: TGTGCCAGCAGCTTAGCCGGGACAAGCAAGTACGAGCAGTACTTC.